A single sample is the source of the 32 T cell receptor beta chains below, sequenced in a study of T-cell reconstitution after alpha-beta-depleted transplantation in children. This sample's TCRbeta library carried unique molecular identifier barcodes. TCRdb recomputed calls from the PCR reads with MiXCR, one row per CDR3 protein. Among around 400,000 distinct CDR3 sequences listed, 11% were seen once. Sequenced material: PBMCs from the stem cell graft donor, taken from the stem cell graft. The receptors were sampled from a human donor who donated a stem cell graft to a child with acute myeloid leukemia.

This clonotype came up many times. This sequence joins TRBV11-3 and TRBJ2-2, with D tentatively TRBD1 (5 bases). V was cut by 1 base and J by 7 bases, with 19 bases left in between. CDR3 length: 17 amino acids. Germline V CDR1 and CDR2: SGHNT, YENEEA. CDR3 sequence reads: CASSLVRGPAADGELFF. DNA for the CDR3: TGTGCCAGCAGCTTAGTAAGGGGTCCGGCCGCGGACGGGGAGCTGTTTTTT. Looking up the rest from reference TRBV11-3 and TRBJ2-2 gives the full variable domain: EAGVVQSPRYKIIEKKQPVAFWCNPISGHNTLYWYLQNLGQGPELLIRYENEEAVDDSQLPKDRFSAERLKGVDSTLKIQPAELGDSAVYLCASSLVRGPAADGELFFGEGSRLTVL.

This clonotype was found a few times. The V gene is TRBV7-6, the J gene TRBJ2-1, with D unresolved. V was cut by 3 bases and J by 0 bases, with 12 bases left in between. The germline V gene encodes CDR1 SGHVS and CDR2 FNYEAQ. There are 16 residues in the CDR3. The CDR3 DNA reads TGTGCCAGCAGCTTGTATGCTAGTAGCTCCTACAATGAGCAGTTCTTC. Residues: CASSLYASSSYNEQFF.

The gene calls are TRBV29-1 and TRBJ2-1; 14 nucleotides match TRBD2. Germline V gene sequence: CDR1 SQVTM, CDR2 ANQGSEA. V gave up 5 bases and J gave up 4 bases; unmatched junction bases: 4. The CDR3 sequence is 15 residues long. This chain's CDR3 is CSVPGLAGVYNEQFF. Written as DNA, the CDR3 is TGCAGCGTTCCGGGACTAGCGGGAGTTTACAATGAGCAGTTCTTC.

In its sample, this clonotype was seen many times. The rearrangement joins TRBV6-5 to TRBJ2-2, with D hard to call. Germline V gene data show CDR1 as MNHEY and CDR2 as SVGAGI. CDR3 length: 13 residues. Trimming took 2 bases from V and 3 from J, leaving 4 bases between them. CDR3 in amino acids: CASSYQYTGELFF. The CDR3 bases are TGTGCCAGCAGTTACCAGTACACCGGGGAGCTGTTTTTT.

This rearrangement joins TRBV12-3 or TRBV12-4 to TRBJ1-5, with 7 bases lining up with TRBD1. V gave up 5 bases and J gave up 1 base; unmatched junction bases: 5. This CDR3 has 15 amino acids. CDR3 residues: CASSATGLSNQPQHF. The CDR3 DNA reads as TGTGCCAGCAGTGCGACAGGGCTAAGCAATCAGCCCCAGCATTTT.

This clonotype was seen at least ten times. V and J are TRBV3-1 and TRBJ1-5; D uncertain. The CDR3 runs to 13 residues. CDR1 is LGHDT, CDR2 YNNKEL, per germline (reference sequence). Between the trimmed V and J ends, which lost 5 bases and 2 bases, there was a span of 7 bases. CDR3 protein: CASSDGGNQPQHF. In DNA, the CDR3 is TGTGCCAGCAGCGATGGGGGCAATCAGCCCCAGCATTTT.

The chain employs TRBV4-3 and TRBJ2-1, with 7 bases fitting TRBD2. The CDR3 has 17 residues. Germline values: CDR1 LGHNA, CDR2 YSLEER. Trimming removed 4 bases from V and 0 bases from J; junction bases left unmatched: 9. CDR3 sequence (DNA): TGCGCCAGCAGCCCAGGGACTATCGGGAGCTCCTACAATGAGCAGTTCTTC. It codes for CASSPGTIGSSYNEQFF.

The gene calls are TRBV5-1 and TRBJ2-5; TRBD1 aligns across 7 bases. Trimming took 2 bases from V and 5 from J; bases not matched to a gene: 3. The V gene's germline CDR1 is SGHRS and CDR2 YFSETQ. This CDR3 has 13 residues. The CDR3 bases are TGCGCCAGCAGCTTTTCGACAGGGGAGACCCAGTACTTC. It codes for CASSFSTGETQYF.

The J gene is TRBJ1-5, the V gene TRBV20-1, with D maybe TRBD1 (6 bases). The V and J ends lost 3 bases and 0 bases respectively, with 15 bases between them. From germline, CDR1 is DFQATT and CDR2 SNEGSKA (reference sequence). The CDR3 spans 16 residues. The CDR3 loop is CSASGRTGNSNQPQHF. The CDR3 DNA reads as TGCAGTGCTAGTGGCCGTACAGGGAATAGCAATCAGCCCCAGCATTTT.

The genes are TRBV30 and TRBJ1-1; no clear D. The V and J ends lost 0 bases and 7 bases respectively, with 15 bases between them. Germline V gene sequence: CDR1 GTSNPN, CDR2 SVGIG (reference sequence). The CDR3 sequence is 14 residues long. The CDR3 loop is CAWSVLPWSGEAFF. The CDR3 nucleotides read TGTGCCTGGAGTGTACTGCCTTGGTCGGGTGAAGCTTTCTTT.

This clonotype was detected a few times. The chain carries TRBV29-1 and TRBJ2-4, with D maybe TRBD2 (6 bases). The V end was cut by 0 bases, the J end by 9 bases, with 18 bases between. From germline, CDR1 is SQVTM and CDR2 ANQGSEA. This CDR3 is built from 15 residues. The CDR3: CSVEDRGPAGIIQYF. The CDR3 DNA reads TGCAGCGTTGAAGATCGAGGACCGGCGGGGATCATTCAGTACTTC.

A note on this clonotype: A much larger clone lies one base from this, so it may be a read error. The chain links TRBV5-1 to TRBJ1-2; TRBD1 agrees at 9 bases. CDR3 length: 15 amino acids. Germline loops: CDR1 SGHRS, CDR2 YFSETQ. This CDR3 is CASSLEQGATYGYPF. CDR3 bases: TGCGCCAGCAGCTTGGAACAGGGGGCGACCTATGGCTACCCCTTC.

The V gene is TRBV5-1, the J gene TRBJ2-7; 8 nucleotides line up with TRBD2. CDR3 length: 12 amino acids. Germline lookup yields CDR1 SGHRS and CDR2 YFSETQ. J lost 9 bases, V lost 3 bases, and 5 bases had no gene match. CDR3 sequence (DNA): TGCGCCAGCAGCTCAGGACTAGCTATGCAGTACTTC. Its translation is CASSSGLAMQYF. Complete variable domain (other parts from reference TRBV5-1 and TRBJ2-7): KAGVTQTPRYLIKTRGQQVTLSCSPISGHRSVSWYQQTPGQGLQFLFEYFSETQRNKGNFPGRFSGRQFSNSRSEMNVSTLELGDSALYLCASSSGLAMQYFGPGTRLTVT.

The CDR3 spells CASSPQQGSTEAFF. CDR3 DNA sequence: TGTGCCAGCAGCCCCCAACAGGGGAGTACTGAAGCTTTCTTT. V is TRBV7-9 and J is TRBJ1-1; 7 bases agree with TRBD1. Per germline, CDR1 SEHNR and CDR2 FQNEAQ (reference sequence). Germline trimming cut 5 bases from V and 5 bases from J; bases unmatched to any gene: 8. The CDR3 covers 14 residues.

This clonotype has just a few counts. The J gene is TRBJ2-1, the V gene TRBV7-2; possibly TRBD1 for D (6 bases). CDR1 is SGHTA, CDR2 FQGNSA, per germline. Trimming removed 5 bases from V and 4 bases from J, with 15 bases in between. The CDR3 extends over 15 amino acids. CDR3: CASSHGTLWYNEQFF. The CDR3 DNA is TGTGCCAGCAGCCACGGGACACTATGGTACAATGAGCAGTTCTTC.

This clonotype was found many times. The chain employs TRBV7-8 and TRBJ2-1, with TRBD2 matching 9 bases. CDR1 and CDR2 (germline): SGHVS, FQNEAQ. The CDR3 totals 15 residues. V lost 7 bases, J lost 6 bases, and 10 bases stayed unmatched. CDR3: CASNPRGTSLNEQFF. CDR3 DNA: TGTGCCAGCAACCCCCGAGGGACTAGCCTCAATGAGCAGTTCTTC. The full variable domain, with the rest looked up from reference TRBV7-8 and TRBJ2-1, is GAGVSQSPRYKVAKRGQDVALRCDPISGHVSLFWYQQALGQGPEFLTYFQNEAQLDKSGLPSDRFFAERPEGSVSTLKIQRTQQEDSAVYLCASNPRGTSLNEQFFGPGTRLTVL.

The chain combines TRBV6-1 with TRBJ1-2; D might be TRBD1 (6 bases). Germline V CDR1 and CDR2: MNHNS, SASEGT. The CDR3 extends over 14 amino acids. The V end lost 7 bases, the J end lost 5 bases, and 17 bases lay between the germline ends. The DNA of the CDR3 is TGTGCCAGCACAACCCGGTCAGGGGAGTATGGCTACACCTTC. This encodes CASTTRSGEYGYTF.

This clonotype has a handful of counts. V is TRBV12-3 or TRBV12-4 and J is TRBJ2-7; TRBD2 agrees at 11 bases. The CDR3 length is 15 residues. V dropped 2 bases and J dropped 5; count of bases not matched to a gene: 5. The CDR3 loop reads CASSLLELAGDEQYF. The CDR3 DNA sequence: TGTGCCAGCAGTTTATTGGAACTAGCGGGAGACGAGCAGTACTTC.

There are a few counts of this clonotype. The CDR3 loop is CASSLYSGWSGTAKEFHF. CDR3 nucleotide sequence: TGCGCCAGCAGCTTGTACTCCGGTTGGTCCGGGACAGCGAAAGAATTCCACTTT. This chain joins TRBV5-1 and TRBJ1-6; 7 bases match TRBD1. The germline gives CDR1 SGHRS, CDR2 YFSETQ. With 1 base clipped from V and 17 bases from J, the junction kept 24 bases outside the gene matches. This CDR3 contains 18 residues.

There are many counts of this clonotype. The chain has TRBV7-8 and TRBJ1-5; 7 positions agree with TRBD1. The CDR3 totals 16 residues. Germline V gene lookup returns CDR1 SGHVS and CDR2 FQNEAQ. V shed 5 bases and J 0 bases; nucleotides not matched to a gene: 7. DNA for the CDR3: TGTGCCAGCAGCGTACACCGGGACAGTAGCAATCAGCCCCAGCATTTT. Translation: CASSVHRDSSNQPQHF.

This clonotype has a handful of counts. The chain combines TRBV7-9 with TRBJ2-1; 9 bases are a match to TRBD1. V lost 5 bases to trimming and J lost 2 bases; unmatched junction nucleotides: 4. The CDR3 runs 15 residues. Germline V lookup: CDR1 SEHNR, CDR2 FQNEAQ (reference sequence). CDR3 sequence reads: CASSPTGGAYNEQFF. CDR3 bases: TGTGCCAGCAGCCCCACAGGGGGCGCCTACAATGAGCAGTTCTTC.

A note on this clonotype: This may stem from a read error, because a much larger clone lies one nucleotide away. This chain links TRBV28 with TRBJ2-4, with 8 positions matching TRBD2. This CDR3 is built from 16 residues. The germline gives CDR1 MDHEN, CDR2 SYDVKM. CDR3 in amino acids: CASSFRPGREINSQYF. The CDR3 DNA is TGTGCCAGCAGTTTTCGTCCCGGGAGGGAAATAAACAGTCAGTACTTC.

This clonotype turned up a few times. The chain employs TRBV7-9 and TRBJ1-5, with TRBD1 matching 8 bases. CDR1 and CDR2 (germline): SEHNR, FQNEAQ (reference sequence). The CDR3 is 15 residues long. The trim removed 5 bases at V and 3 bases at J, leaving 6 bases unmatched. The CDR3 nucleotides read TGTGCCAGCAGCCTTACAGGGGGGGACAATCAGCCCCAGCATTTT. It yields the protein CASSLTGGDNQPQHF.

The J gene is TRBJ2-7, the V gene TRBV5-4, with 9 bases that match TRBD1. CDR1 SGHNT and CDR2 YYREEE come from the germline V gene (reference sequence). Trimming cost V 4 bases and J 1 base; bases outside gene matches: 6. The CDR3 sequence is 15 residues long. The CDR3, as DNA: TGTGCCAGCAGCCCAATGGGACAGGGATCCTACGAGCAGTACGTC. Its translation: CASSPMGQGSYEQYV.

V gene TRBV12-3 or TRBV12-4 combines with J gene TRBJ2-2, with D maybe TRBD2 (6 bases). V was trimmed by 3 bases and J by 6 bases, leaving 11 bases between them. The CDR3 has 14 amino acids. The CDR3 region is CASSFPWGAGELFF. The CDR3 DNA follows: TGTGCCAGCAGTTTCCCATGGGGGGCCGGGGAGCTGTTTTTT.

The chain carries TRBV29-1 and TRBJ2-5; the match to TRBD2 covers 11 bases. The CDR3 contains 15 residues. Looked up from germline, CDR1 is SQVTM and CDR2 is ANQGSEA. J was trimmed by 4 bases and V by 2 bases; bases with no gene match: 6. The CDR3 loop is CSVEFLAGGPETQYF. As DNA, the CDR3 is TGCAGCGTTGAATTCCTAGCGGGAGGCCCAGAGACCCAGTACTTC.

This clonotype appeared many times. CDR3 sequence: CASSLSGRTDTQYF. The CDR3 nucleotides are TGTGCCAGCAGTTTATCAGGGAGGACAGATACGCAGTATTTT. This chain uses TRBV12-3 or TRBV12-4 with TRBJ2-3, with D possibly being TRBD2 (6 bases). Deletions cut 2 bases from V and 3 bases from J, with 9 bases between. This CDR3 is 14 amino acids long.

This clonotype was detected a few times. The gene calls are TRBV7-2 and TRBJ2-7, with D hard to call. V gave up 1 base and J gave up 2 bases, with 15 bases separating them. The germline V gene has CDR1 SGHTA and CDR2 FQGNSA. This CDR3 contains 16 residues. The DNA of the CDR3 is TGTGCCAGCAGCTTAGGCTTCGGCGGCTCCCCCTACGAGCAGTACTTC. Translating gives CASSLGFGGSPYEQYF.

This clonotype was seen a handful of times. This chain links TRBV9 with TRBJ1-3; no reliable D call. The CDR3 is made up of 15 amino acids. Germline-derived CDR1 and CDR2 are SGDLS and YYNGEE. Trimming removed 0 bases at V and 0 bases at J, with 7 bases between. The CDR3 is CASSVDLRSGNTIYF. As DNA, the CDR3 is TGTGCCAGCAGCGTAGATCTCCGCTCTGGAAACACCATATATTTT.

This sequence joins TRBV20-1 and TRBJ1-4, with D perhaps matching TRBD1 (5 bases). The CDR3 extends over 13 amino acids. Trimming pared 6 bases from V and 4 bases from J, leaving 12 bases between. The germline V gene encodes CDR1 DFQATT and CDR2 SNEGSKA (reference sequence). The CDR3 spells CSAATVGNEKLFF. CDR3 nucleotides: TGCAGTGCCGCGACAGTTGGTAATGAAAAACTGTTTTTT.

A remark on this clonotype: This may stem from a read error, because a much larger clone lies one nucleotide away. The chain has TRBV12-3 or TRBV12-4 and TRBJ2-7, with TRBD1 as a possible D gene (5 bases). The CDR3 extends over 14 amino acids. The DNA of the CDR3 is TGTGCCAGCAGTTTAGGGGCAGGGTCCTACGAGCATTACTTC. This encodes CASSLGAGSYEHYF.

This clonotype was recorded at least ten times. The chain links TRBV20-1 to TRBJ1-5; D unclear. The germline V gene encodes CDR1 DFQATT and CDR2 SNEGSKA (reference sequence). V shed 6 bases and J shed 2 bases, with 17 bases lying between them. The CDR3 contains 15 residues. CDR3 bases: TGCAGTGCCCTAGATGGGCAGCGACGCAATCAGCCCCAGCATTTT. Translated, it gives CSALDGQRRNQPQHF.